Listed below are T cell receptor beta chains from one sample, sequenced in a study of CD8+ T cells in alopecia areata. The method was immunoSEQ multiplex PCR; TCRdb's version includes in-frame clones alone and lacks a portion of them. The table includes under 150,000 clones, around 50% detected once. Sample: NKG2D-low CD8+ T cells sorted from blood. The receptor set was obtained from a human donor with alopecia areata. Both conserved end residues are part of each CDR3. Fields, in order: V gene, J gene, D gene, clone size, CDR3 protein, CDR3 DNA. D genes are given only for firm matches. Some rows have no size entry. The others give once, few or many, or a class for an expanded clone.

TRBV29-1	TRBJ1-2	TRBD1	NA	CSVRDSLGYTF	TGCAGCGTTCGGGACAGCCTAGGCTACACCTTC
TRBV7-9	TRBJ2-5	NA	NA	CASSPVIGGLQETQYF	TGTGCCAGCAGCCCCGTGATTGGGGGCCTCCAAGAGACCCAGTACTTC
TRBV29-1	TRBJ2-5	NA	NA	CSVEDPTDYQETQYF	TGCAGCGTTGAAGATCCTACAGACTACCAAGAGACCCAGTACTTC
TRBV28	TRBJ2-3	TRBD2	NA	CASSSSSSGEASTDTQYF	TGTGCCAGCAGCTCCTCCTCTAGCGGGGAGGCTAGCACAGATACGCAGTATTTT
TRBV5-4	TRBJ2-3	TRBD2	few	CASSLLAGGPDTQYF	TGTGCCAGCAGTTTACTAGCGGGGGGTCCGGATACGCAGTATTTT
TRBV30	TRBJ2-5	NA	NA	CAWAEGEETQYF	TGTGCCTGGGCGGAGGGCGAAGAGACCCAGTACTTC
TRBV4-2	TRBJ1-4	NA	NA	CASSQGGELFF	TGTGCCAGCAGCCAAGGAGGGGAACTGTTTTTT
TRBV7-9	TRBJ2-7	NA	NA	CASSSRTDYEQYF	TGTGCCAGCAGCTCTCGGACAGATTACGAGCAGTACTTC
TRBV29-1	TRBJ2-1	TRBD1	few	CSVEVGTGKSNEQFF	TGCAGCGTTGAGGTTGGGACAGGGAAATCCAATGAGCAGTTCTTC
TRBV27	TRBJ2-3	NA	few	CASSPPGTDTQYF	TGTGCCAGCAGTCCACCAGGCACAGATACGCAGTATTTT
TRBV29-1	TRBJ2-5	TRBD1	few	CSVVPGQGSEETQYF	TGCAGCGTTGTACCGGGACAGGGGTCCGAAGAGACCCAGTACTTC
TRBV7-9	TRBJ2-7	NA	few	CASSWGSSYEQYF	TGTGCCAGCAGTTGGGGAAGCTCCTACGAGCAGTACTTC
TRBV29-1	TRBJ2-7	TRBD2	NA	CSVEVSSGVSYEQYF	TGCAGCGTTGAGGTCTCTAGCGGCGTCTCCTACGAGCAGTACTTC
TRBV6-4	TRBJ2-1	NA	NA	CASSDSNGNYNEQFF	TGTGCCAGCAGTGACTCGAACGGGAACTACAATGAGCAGTTCTTC
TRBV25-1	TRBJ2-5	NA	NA	CASSEYSGKGPETQYF	TGTGCCAGCAGTGAATATTCGGGGAAGGGCCCAGAGACCCAGTACTTC
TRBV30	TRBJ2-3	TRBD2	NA	CARRGGGSSTDTQYF	TGTGCCCGCCGAGGCGGGGGATCTAGCACAGATACGCAGTATTTT
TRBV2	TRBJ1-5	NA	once	CASSEPLGGKHF	TGTGCCAGCAGTGAACCTTTAGGGGGGAAGCATTTT
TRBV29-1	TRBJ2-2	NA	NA	CSAPLGTGELFF	TGCAGCGCCCCCCTTGGCACCGGGGAGCTGTTTTTT
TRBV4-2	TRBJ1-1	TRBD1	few	CASSASRGKTEAFF	TGTGCCAGCAGCGCGAGCAGGGGGAAGACTGAAGCTTTCTTT
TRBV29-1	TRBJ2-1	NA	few	CSDSAFDNEQFF	TGCAGCGACTCAGCGTTTGACAATGAGCAGTTCTTC
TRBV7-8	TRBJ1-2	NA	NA	CASSLAGNNYGYTF	TGTGCCAGCAGCTTAGCGGGCAACAACTATGGCTACACCTTC
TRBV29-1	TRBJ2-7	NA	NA	CSVEDRLAPAYEQYF	TGCAGCGTTGAAGATCGCCTAGCGCCGGCCTACGAGCAGTACTTC
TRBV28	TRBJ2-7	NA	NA	CASSFGPGYEQYF	TGTGCCAGCAGTTTTGGGCCTGGCTACGAGCAGTACTTC
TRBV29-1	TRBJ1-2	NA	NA	CSVEHVNYGYTF	TGCAGCGTTGAGCACGTTAACTATGGCTACACCTTC
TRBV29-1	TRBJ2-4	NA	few	CSVVFGESGKNIQYF	TGCAGCGTTGTTTTCGGGGAATCAGGGAAAAACATTCAGTACTTC
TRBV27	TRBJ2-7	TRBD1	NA	CASSMGTGGEQYF	TGTGCCAGCAGCATGGGAACAGGGGGCGAGCAGTACTTC
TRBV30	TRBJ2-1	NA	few	CAWSRPDNEQFF	TGTGCCTGGAGCCGGCCCGACAATGAGCAGTTCTTC